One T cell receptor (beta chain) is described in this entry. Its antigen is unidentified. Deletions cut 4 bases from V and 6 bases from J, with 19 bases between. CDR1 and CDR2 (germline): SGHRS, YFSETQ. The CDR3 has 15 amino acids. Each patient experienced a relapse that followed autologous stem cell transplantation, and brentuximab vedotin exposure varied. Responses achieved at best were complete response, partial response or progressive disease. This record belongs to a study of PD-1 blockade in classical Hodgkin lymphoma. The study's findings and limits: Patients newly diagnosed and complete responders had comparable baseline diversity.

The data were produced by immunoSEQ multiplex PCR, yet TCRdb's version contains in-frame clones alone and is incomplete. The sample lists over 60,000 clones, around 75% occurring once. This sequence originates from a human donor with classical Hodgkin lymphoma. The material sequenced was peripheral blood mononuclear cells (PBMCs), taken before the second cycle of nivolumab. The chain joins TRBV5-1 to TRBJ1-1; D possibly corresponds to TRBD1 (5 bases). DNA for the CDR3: TGCGCCAGCAGCCCAACATTGGGGGACGGTTCTGAAGCTTTCTTT. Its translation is CASSPTLGDGSEAFF.